This TCR beta chain came from a study of response to subunit inactivated influenza vaccine. The CDR3 has 13 residues. CDR1 is WSHSY and CDR2 is SAAADI in the germline V gene. J was trimmed by 6 bases and V by 4 bases; bases with no gene match: 6. From the RT-PCR reads, TCRdb called clonotypes with MiXCR, one entry per CDR3 protein. The sample shows roughly 760,000 distinct CDR3 sequences, around 21% of them seen only once. The source material was PBMCs from blood, sampled roughly 5 days after vaccination. The sequence derives from a middle-aged man who received an inactivated influenza vaccine. This chain uses TRBV10-2 with TRBJ2-7; 7 positions agree with TRBD1. The CDR3 DNA follows: TGCGCCAGCAGTGGACAGGGTAGAGGCGAGCAGTACTTC. Translated, it gives CASSGQGRGEQYF.